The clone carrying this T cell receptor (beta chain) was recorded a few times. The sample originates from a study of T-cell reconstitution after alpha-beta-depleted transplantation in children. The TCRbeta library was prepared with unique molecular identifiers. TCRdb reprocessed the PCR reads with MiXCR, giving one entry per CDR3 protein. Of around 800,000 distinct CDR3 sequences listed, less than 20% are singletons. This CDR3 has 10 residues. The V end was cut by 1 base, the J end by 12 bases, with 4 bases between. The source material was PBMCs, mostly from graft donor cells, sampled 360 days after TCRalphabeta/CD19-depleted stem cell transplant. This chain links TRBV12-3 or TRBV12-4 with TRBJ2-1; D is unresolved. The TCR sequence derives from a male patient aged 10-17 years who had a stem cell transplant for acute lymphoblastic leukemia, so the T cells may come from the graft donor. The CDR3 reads CASSLDLQFF. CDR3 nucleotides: TGTGCCAGCAGTTTAGACCTGCAGTTCTTC.